This is a list of T cell receptor beta chains from one sample in a study of blood T cell repertoires in COVID-19. Method: immunoSEQ multiplex PCR; TCRdb's copy keeps in-frame clones and lacks some. Of about 80,000 clones listed, about 72% are singletons. What was sequenced was peripheral blood. The receptors were gathered from a man between 65 and 85 years old with active or convalescent COVID-19. The CDR3 runs from the conserved cysteine through the conserved F or W. The D gene is left open where the match is weak. Some rows mark clone size as missing; the rest say once, few, many or name a class of expanded clone.

length: 12
J: TRBJ2-5
D: -
size: -
V: TRBV28
CDR3: CASSFRGAAQYF
DNA: TGTGCCAGCAGTTTTCGCGGTGCCGCCCAGTACTTC

length: 12
J: TRBJ2-1
D: TRBD1
size: -
V: TRBV6-5
CDR3: CAVRTGWNEQFF
DNA: TGTGCCGTTCGGACAGGGTGGAATGAGCAGTTCTTC

length: 15
J: TRBJ1-1
D: -
size: -
V: TRBV6-5
CDR3: CASSYLGQGNTEAFF
DNA: TGTGCCAGCAGTTACTTGGGCCAGGGGAACACTGAAGCTTTCTTT

length: 16
J: TRBJ2-5
D: TRBD2
size: -
V: TRBV7-2
CDR3: CASSTLAGGPGETQYF
DNA: TGTGCCAGCAGCACACTAGCGGGGGGGCCGGGAGAGACCCAGTACTTC

length: 15
J: TRBJ1-4
D: -
size: -
V: TRBV2
CDR3: CASSEAGGRSEKLFF
DNA: TGTGCCAGCAGTGAAGCCGGGGGAAGGAGTGAAAAACTGTTTTTT

length: 15
J: TRBJ1-2
D: TRBD1
size: -
V: TRBV6-1
CDR3: CASTLAYRGAYGYTF
DNA: TGTGCCAGCACTTTAGCGTACAGGGGGGCCTATGGCTACACCTTC

length: 12
J: TRBJ2-7
D: -
size: -
V: TRBV28
CDR3: CASRQGSYEQYF
DNA: TGTGCCAGCAGACAGGGATCCTACGAGCAGTACTTC

length: 13
J: TRBJ1-6
D: -
size: few
V: TRBV30
CDR3: CAWSVQNNSPLHF
DNA: TGTGCCTGGAGTGTCCAGAATAATTCACCCCTCCACTTT

length: 14
J: TRBJ2-7
D: TRBD1
size: once
V: TRBV5-1
CDR3: CASQTGTAAYEQYF
DNA: TGCGCCAGCCAAACCGGGACAGCTGCCTACGAGCAGTACTTC

length: 13
J: TRBJ2-3
D: -
size: -
V: TRBV10-3
CDR3: CAISVEGTDTQYF
DNA: TGTGCCATCAGCGTAGAAGGCACAGATACGCAGTATTTT

length: 16
J: TRBJ2-3
D: TRBD2
size: -
V: TRBV9
CDR3: CASSAELAGSADTQYF
DNA: TGTGCCAGCAGCGCCGAACTAGCGGGGTCTGCAGATACGCAGTATTTT

length: 14
J: TRBJ2-7
D: TRBD2
size: -
V: TRBV27
CDR3: CASRLAGTPYEQYF
DNA: TGTGCCAGCAGACTAGCGGGGACCCCCTACGAGCAGTACTTC

length: 12
J: TRBJ1-2
D: -
size: once
V: TRBV19
CDR3: CASWKEFYGYTF
DNA: TGTGCCAGTTGGAAGGAGTTTTATGGCTACACCTTC

length: 16
J: TRBJ1-5
D: TRBD1
size: -
V: TRBV28
CDR3: CASIPQGQGWNQPQHF
DNA: TGTGCCAGCATCCCCCAGGGACAGGGGTGGAATCAGCCCCAGCATTTT

length: 14
J: TRBJ1-1
D: -
size: -
V: TRBV6-5
CDR3: CASSRAGLGTEAFF
DNA: TGTGCCAGCAGTAGAGCAGGGTTGGGTACTGAAGCTTTCTTT

length: 14
J: TRBJ1-1
D: -
size: -
V: TRBV29-1
CDR3: CSGDRQDMNTEAFF
DNA: TGCAGCGGGGACCGACAGGATATGAACACTGAAGCTTTCTTT

length: 12
J: TRBJ2-5
D: TRBD2
size: -
V: TRBV19
CDR3: CASSREDETQYF
DNA: TGTGCCAGTTCCCGGGAGGACGAGACCCAGTACTTC

length: 16
J: TRBJ2-5
D: -
size: -
V: TRBV9
CDR3: CASSVAGTLRGETQYF
DNA: TGTGCCAGCAGCGTAGCCGGGACACTGAGAGGAGAGACCCAGTACTTC

length: 13
J: TRBJ1-1
D: -
size: -
V: TRBV5-1
CDR3: CASSLEAEGEAFF
DNA: TGCGCCAGCAGCTTGGAAGCGGAAGGTGAAGCTTTCTTT

length: 14
J: TRBJ2-4
D: -
size: once
V: TRBV7-9
CDR3: CASSLGTAGNIQYF
DNA: TGTGCCAGCAGCCTCGGGACAGCGGGAAACATTCAGTACTTC

length: 15
J: TRBJ1-3
D: TRBD1
size: -
V: TRBV18
CDR3: CASSQGGNSGNTIYF
DNA: TGTGCCAGCTCCCAAGGGGGCAACTCTGGAAACACCATATATTTT

length: 15
J: TRBJ1-2
D: TRBD1
size: -
V: TRBV5-6
CDR3: CASSLMGTGIYGYTF
DNA: TGTGCCAGCAGCTTAATGGGGACAGGGATCTATGGCTACACCTTC

length: 12
J: TRBJ1-2
D: -
size: -
V: TRBV7-8
CDR3: CASSLESYGYTF
DNA: TGTGCCAGCAGCTTAGAGAGCTATGGCTACACCTTC